The rows below give T cell receptor beta chains drawn from one sample of a study of beta chain features in type 1 diabetes. Assay used: immunoSEQ multiplex PCR; TCRdb lists only in-frame clones, some missing. The table lists about 360,000 clones, around 12% of them singletons. The sequenced sample consisted of naive CD4+ T cells from blood. The receptors shown here come from a woman between 18 and 30 years old with type 1 diabetes. Both conserved end residues are part of each CDR3.

V: TRBV5-4
J: TRBJ1-6
CDR3: CASSLERGNSPLHF

V: TRBV29-1
J: -
CDR3: CSVSRGLAGGGNEQYF

V: TRBV11-2
J: TRBJ2-2
CDR3: CASSLVGVRRDTGELFF

V: TRBV2
J: TRBJ1-2
CDR3: CASSVGRGYPYGYTF

V: TRBV7-2
J: TRBJ2-3
CDR3: CASSPRRQGADTQYF

V: TRBV4-2
J: TRBJ2-2
CDR3: CASSQDLQGSPGELFF

V: TRBV19
J: TRBJ2-3
CDR3: CASTLGLASSTDTQYF

V: TRBV9
J: TRBJ2-1
CDR3: CASSVASSGPSSPYNEQFF

V: TRBV7-2
J: TRBJ2-5
CDR3: CASSQGVIETQYF

V: TRBV15
J: TRBJ2-7
CDR3: CATSRGPGTGTYEQYF

V: TRBV20-1
J: TRBJ1-1
CDR3: CSAREQVEAFF

V: TRBV4-2
J: TRBJ2-7
CDR3: CASSHASGTSGSYEQYF

V: TRBV7-9
J: TRBJ1-1
CDR3: CASSLGGGTEAFF

V: TRBV9
J: TRBJ1-1
CDR3: CASSVDRANTEAFF

V: TRBV11-2
J: TRBJ1-2
CDR3: CASSSYRDTNYGYTF

V: TRBV15
J: TRBJ2-7
CDR3: CATSSNRWYEQYF

V: TRBV7-9
J: TRBJ2-7
CDR3: CASSPIRLYEQYF

V: TRBV6-6
J: TRBJ1-4
CDR3: CASNTGGADEKLFF

V: TRBV9
J: TRBJ1-2
CDR3: CASSVDVGEGYTF

V: TRBV6-6
J: TRBJ2-3
CDR3: CASSYRDTQYF

V: TRBV5-1
J: TRBJ1-2
CDR3: CASSPRGEHSGGYTF

V: TRBV7-2
J: TRBJ2-3
CDR3: CASSLGQGKTDTQYF

V: TRBV25-1
J: TRBJ2-7
CDR3: CASSELGIGGEQYF

V: TRBV28
J: TRBJ2-3
CDR3: CASSPPGDTQYF

V: TRBV30
J: TRBJ2-7
CDR3: CAWIGGGAFYEQYF

V: TRBV4-3
J: TRBJ2-7
CDR3: CASSQVGLAGEGGQYF

V: TRBV7-3
J: TRBJ2-2
CDR3: CASSPTGGVGELFF

V: TRBV11-3
J: TRBJ2-6
CDR3: CASSRTGYSGANVLTF

V: TRBV19
J: TRBJ1-3
CDR3: CASYSGNTIYF

V: TRBV28
J: TRBJ2-1
CDR3: CASRKHQGFNEQFF

V: TRBV25-1
J: TRBJ2-1
CDR3: CASSRQGAGYNEQFF

V: TRBV25-1
J: TRBJ2-7
CDR3: CASSGSGTGSDEQYF

V: TRBV5-6
J: TRBJ1-2
CDR3: CASSSGPEAGYTF

V: TRBV19
J: TRBJ2-2
CDR3: CASRRENTGELFF

V: TRBV6-5
J: TRBJ1-6
CDR3: CASSYSNQGRDSPLHF

V: TRBV19
J: TRBJ1-1
CDR3: CASKQGPMNTEAFF

V: TRBV4-1
J: TRBJ2-7
CDR3: CASSQDNPGLVEQYF

V: TRBV5-4
J: TRBJ2-7
CDR3: CASSPGLVPYEQYF

V: TRBV18
J: TRBJ2-4
CDR3: CASSPKGTRDIQYF

V: TRBV4-3
J: TRBJ2-3
CDR3: CASSQLVLSDTQYF

V: TRBV30
J: TRBJ2-1
CDR3: CAWCGDPSGRISEQFF

V: TRBV30
J: TRBJ2-1
CDR3: CAWSPTSVRQFF

V: TRBV6-4
J: TRBJ1-1
CDR3: CASSRESRTEAFF

V: TRBV4-3
J: TRBJ1-1
CDR3: CASSPQGDTEAFF

V: TRBV11-3
J: TRBJ2-1
CDR3: CASSLDTGQGMFF

V: TRBV29-1
J: TRBJ1-2
CDR3: CSVPGQGAEGYTF

V: TRBV10-3
J: TRBJ2-5
CDR3: CAITQGVGETQYF

V: TRBV20-1
J: TRBJ2-7
CDR3: CSAPRSYEQYF

V: TRBV11-2
J: TRBJ1-3
CDR3: CASSFAGNTIYF

V: TRBV9
J: TRBJ2-7
CDR3: CASSVAPGGPYEQYF

V: TRBV28
J: TRBJ2-7
CDR3: CASKSGQDYEQYF

V: TRBV7-2
J: TRBJ2-1
CDR3: CASSLAFLAGGFEQFF

V: TRBV7-3
J: TRBJ2-2
CDR3: CASSLIPGGGTGELFF

V: TRBV18
J: TRBJ2-1
CDR3: CASSPRGSEQFF

V: TRBV9
J: TRBJ1-2
CDR3: CASSVGTGGGYTF

V: TRBV11-3
J: TRBJ1-1
CDR3: CASSRQLNTEAFF

V: TRBV18
J: TRBJ2-5
CDR3: CASQDRGGETQYF

V: TRBV29-1
J: TRBJ1-1
CDR3: CSVEREVDTEAFF

V: TRBV5-6
J: TRBJ2-5
CDR3: CASSRAGGQETQYF

V: TRBV5-1
J: TRBJ2-3
CDR3: CASSLLGPGSTDTQYF